This entry describes one T cell receptor beta chain. Clones were sequenced by immunoSEQ multiplex PCR, and TCRdb holds only the in-frame ones, with some missing. The sample records around 6,100 clones, nearly 45% being singletons. This specimen comes from a study of neoadjuvant anti-PD-1 for oral cavity cancer. Trimming pared 6 bases from V and 0 bases from J, leaving 9 bases between. The CDR3 loop spans 14 amino acids. In germline, CDR1 is MDHEN, CDR2 SYDVKM. This sequence joins TRBV28 and TRBJ1-5, with D uncertain. The origin of this receptor is a person aged 35-79 years with oral cavity squamous cell carcinoma. The sequencing here drew on tumor tissue, taken before nivolumab (anti-PD-1) treatment. CDR3 sequence (DNA): TGTGCCAGCAGACTCCTAACTAGCAATCAGCCCCAGCATTTT. It codes for CASRLLTSNQPQHF.